This TCR beta chain was documented in a study of T cells in Graves' hyperthyroidism and ophthalmopathy. Trimming cost V 0 bases and J 6 bases; bases outside gene matches: 0. Germline-derived CDR1 and CDR2 are MNHEY and SVGAGI. This CDR3 region has 14 residues. TCR beta CDR3 region amplification was performed from RNA transcripts. First-round RT-PCR of the TCR CDR3 relied on the HTBI primer set. TCRdb recomputed calls from the multiplex PCR reads with MiXCR, one row per CDR3 protein. The table has about 130,000 distinct CDR3 sequences, 22% seen once. This clonotype was recorded many times. This clonotype was obtained from a woman aged 50 to 65 with Graves' hyperthyroidism that later progressed to Graves' ophthalmopathy. The sample consisted of blood. This chain joins TRBV6-5 and TRBJ2-7, with 12 bases matching TRBD1. The CDR3 coding sequence is TGTGCCAGCAGTTACTCGGGACAGGGGGCCGAGCAGTACTTC. Protein: CASSYSGQGAEQYF.